This record covers a single TCR beta chain. What it binds is not known. The sample originates from a study of T-cell memory formation after mild COVID-19. Study context: There were largely donor-specific TCR clusters. General study points: Mostly located in CM and EM were contracting CD4+ clones, with contracting CD8+ clones located in EMRA. Contracting clones from day 15 to 85 had balanced CD4/CD8; later expanders favoured CD4+.

TCRdb redid the calling of the 5' RACE reads with MiXCR, one entry per CDR3 protein. The sample holds 350,000 to 400,000 distinct CDR3 sequences, more than 20% seen once. The germline CDR1 and CDR2 sequences are SGHNT and YENEEA. V shed 4 bases and J shed 6 bases, with 16 bases lying between them. This CDR3 is built from 15 residues. The chain couples TRBV11-3 to TRBJ2-1, with D uncertain. The receptor was derived from an adult woman who had mild COVID-19 (a few samples of this study predate the infection). Cell type and time point are not known. The sequencing input was PBMCs or a T cell subset sorted from them (not recorded which). The CDR3 nucleotides read TGTGCCAGCAGCTCAGATCCCGGCGGTAGCAATGAGCAGTTCTTC. This codes for CASSSDPGGSNEQFF.